Listed below are T cell receptor beta chains from one sample, sequenced in a study of blood T cells in healthy people across ages. TCRdb independently ran MiXCR on the 5' RACE reads; one entry per CDR3 protein. There are roughly 1 million distinct CDR3 sequences in the sample; approximately 25% occur only once, and around 0.75% lies in the top ten. The same data also went into a second study, on T cells of mothers and their children.

The specimen was blood. Receptor source: a girl aged 2-15 years in good health. Each CDR3 is given with its conserved first and last residue. D genes are given only for firm matches. Clone sizes are given selectively: once, few, many, or a class where the clone is expanded.

j_gene: TRBJ2-7
v_gene: TRBV20-1
abundance: few
d_gene: TRBD1
CDR3nt: TGCAGTGCTAGAGATCATGAGGGGGCAACTTACGAGCAGTACTTC
CDR3aa: CSARDHEGATYEQYF

j_gene: TRBJ1-6
v_gene: TRBV29-1
abundance: NA
d_gene: NA
CDR3nt: NA
CDR3aa: CSVGDGSSYNSPPHF

j_gene: TRBJ1-1
v_gene: TRBV29-1
abundance: few
d_gene: NA
CDR3nt: TGCAGCGTTGTACCAGGGATTTTCACTGAAGCTTTCTTT
CDR3aa: CSVVPGIFTEAFF

j_gene: TRBJ2-5
v_gene: TRBV29-1
abundance: few
d_gene: NA
CDR3nt: TGCAGCGTTGATGAGACAGCAGCTAGGGGCGGAAGCAAGACCCAGTACTTC
CDR3aa: CSVDETAARGGSKTQYF

j_gene: TRBJ2-5
v_gene: TRBV25-1
abundance: NA
d_gene: TRBD2
CDR3nt: TGTGCCAGCAGTACACCGAGCGGGATCCAAGAGACCCAGTACTTC
CDR3aa: CASSTPSGIQETQYF

j_gene: TRBJ2-5
v_gene: TRBV20-1
abundance: once
d_gene: TRBD2
CDR3nt: TGCAGTGCTAGATCCCAAGGGCGCGGGAGTCGCTTAGTAGAAGAGACCCAGTACTTC
CDR3aa: CSARSQGRGSRLVEETQYF

j_gene: TRBJ2-5
v_gene: TRBV3-1
abundance: few
d_gene: NA
CDR3nt: TGTGCCAGCAGCCTCGTACTAGCCCCCCAAGAGACCCAGTACTTC
CDR3aa: CASSLVLAPQETQYF

j_gene: TRBJ1-1
v_gene: TRBV7-3
abundance: NA
d_gene: TRBD1
CDR3nt: TGTGCCAGCAGCTCGATAGGGGGCTCGGGCACTGAAGCTTTCTTT
CDR3aa: CASSSIGGSGTEAFF

j_gene: TRBJ1-5
v_gene: TRBV5-8
abundance: NA
d_gene: NA
CDR3nt: TGTGCCAGCAGCTTGGTAGCAGGATCGCCCCAGCATTTT
CDR3aa: CASSLVAGSPQHF

j_gene: TRBJ2-5
v_gene: TRBV14
abundance: NA
d_gene: NA
CDR3nt: TGTGCCAGCAGCCACACCCCGGAGACCCAGTACTTC
CDR3aa: CASSHTPETQYF

j_gene: TRBJ2-1
v_gene: TRBV29-1
abundance: few
d_gene: NA
CDR3nt: TGCAGCGTCAAGGGGGAGACATATAATGAGCAGTTCTTC
CDR3aa: CSVKGETYNEQFF

j_gene: TRBJ1-5
v_gene: TRBV20-1
abundance: few
d_gene: NA
CDR3nt: TGCAGTGCCAGGACAGACCACAATCAGCCCCAGCATTTT
CDR3aa: CSARTDHNQPQHF

j_gene: TRBJ2-3
v_gene: TRBV6-5
abundance: NA
d_gene: NA
CDR3nt: TGTGCCAGCAGTTCCCCCGAAGATTTCGCGCAGTATTTT
CDR3aa: CASSSPEDFAQYF

j_gene: TRBJ2-3
v_gene: TRBV2
abundance: NA
d_gene: TRBD2
CDR3nt: TGTGCCAGCAGCCCGGGACTAGCGGGGGCAGCAGATACGCAGTATTTT
CDR3aa: CASSPGLAGAADTQYF

j_gene: TRBJ2-1
v_gene: TRBV20-1
abundance: NA
d_gene: TRBD1
CDR3nt: TGCAGTGCAAAAGGGACAGGGGGTTACAATGAGCAGTTCTTC
CDR3aa: CSAKGTGGYNEQFF

j_gene: TRBJ1-5
v_gene: TRBV12-3/TRBV12-4
abundance: NA
d_gene: NA
CDR3nt: TGTGCCAGCAGCCGGGCGGCAGTTTATAGCAATCAGCCCCAGCATTTT
CDR3aa: CASSRAAVYSNQPQHF

j_gene: TRBJ2-5
v_gene: TRBV27
abundance: many
d_gene: TRBD2
CDR3nt: TGTGCCAGCAGTTTTTTAGCGGGGGGGCAGGAGACCCAGTACTTC
CDR3aa: CASSFLAGGQETQYF

j_gene: TRBJ2-4
v_gene: TRBV7-3
abundance: NA
d_gene: TRBD2
CDR3nt: TGTGCCAGCAGCGCCGGGAGCGGGAGCGACAAAAACATTCAGTACTTC
CDR3aa: CASSAGSGSDKNIQYF

j_gene: TRBJ2-5
v_gene: TRBV29-1
abundance: NA
d_gene: NA
CDR3nt: TGCAGCACCAGTGGGGTAGAGACCCAGTACTTC
CDR3aa: CSTSGVETQYF

j_gene: TRBJ1-3
v_gene: TRBV5-5
abundance: NA
d_gene: NA
CDR3nt: TGTGCCAGCAGCTTGTTGACGCCGGTGGTCCTCTCTGGAAACACCATATATTTT
CDR3aa: CASSLLTPVVLSGNTIYF

j_gene: TRBJ2-3
v_gene: TRBV6-2/TRBV6-3
abundance: NA
d_gene: NA
CDR3nt: TGTGCCGGACAAGACAGCAGCACAGATACGCAGTATTTT
CDR3aa: CAGQDSSTDTQYF

j_gene: TRBJ2-1
v_gene: TRBV7-2
abundance: NA
d_gene: TRBD2
CDR3nt: TGTGCCAGCAGCTTGGGCACTAGCGGGGTGGGGTTCTTC
CDR3aa: CASSLGTSGVGFF

j_gene: TRBJ1-1
v_gene: TRBV29-1
abundance: few
d_gene: NA
CDR3nt: TGCAGCGTTGGGGATTTGAACACTGAAGCTTTCTTT
CDR3aa: CSVGDLNTEAFF

j_gene: TRBJ2-3
v_gene: TRBV7-9
abundance: NA
d_gene: NA
CDR3nt: TGTGCCAGCAGCCCCAAAGAGGCACCGGATGCAGATACGCAGTATTTT
CDR3aa: CASSPKEAPDADTQYF

j_gene: TRBJ2-1
v_gene: TRBV28
abundance: NA
d_gene: NA
CDR3nt: TGTGCCAGCGACTCCCCCGGGCTAGCTTCCTACAATGAGCAGTTCTTC
CDR3aa: CASDSPGLASYNEQFF

j_gene: TRBJ2-5
v_gene: TRBV29-1
abundance: many
d_gene: NA
CDR3nt: TGCAGCGTTGGTCAGCAGTACCAAGAGACCCAGTACTTC
CDR3aa: CSVGQQYQETQYF